Following are 27 T cell receptor beta chains from one sample sequenced in a study of T-cell reconstitution after alpha-beta-depleted transplantation in children. Unique molecular identifiers were incorporated when the TCRbeta library was constructed. TCRdb re-called the PCR reads with MiXCR, one entry per CDR3 protein. This repertoire shows 450,000 to 600,000 distinct CDR3 sequences, over 10% found once; its top ten account for 2% to 2.5%. The starting material was PBMCs, mostly from graft donor cells, obtained 360 days after TCRalphabeta/CD19-depleted stem cell transplant. Receptors were obtained from a male patient aged 10 to 17 who had a stem cell transplant for acute myeloid leukemia, so the T cells may come from the graft donor.

A remark on this clonotype: An end of the junction differs from the germline gene, which may be a read error. As DNA, the CDR3 is TGCGGGACGGAAGGACTAAATGAGCAGTTCTTC. This codes for CGTEGLNEQFF. This rearrangement joins TRBV6-2 or TRBV6-3 to TRBJ2-1; a weak D match, TRBD2 (6 bases). The CDR3 contains 11 residues. CDR1 is MNHEY and CDR2 is SVGEGT in the germline V gene.

This rearrangement joins TRBV11-2 to TRBJ2-5; 7 nucleotides match TRBD2. The CDR3 is made up of 18 amino acids. Trimming removed 4 bases from V and 5 bases from J; junction bases left unmatched: 19. CDR1 and CDR2 from the germline V gene are SGHAT and FQNNGV. CDR3 DNA sequence: TGTGCCAGCAGCTCCCCTAGGCTAGCGGAGGCCAGGAGGGAGACCCAGTACTTC. Protein sequence: CASSSPRLAEARRETQYF.

This clonotype was picked up a small number of times. V is TRBV29-1 and J is TRBJ1-5, with TRBD1 matching over 8 bases. V trimming: 6 bases; J trimming: 7 bases; junction bases outside the gene matches: 8. This CDR3 contains 13 residues. CDR1 SQVTM and CDR2 ANQGSEA come from the germline V gene. CDR3 coding DNA: TGCAGCGTCCGAGCGACAGGGGAGCAGCCCCAGCATTTT. Protein sequence: CSVRATGEQPQHF.

This chain joins TRBV7-9 and TRBJ1-5; D gene uncertain. From germline, CDR1 is SEHNR and CDR2 FQNEAQ (reference sequence). V was pared by 1 base and J by 3 bases, with 13 bases between. CDR3 length: 16 residues. For the CDR3, the DNA is TGTGCCAGCAGCTTAGATTGGGGTAGGGACAATCAGCCCCAGCATTTT. It is translated as CASSLDWGRDNQPQHF.

The V call is TRBV6-6, the J call TRBJ2-7, with unresolved D. Germline assignment: CDR1 MNHNY and CDR2 SVGAGI (reference sequence). This CDR3 has 11 residues. Trimming pared 6 bases from V and 4 bases from J, leaving 7 bases between. CDR3 bases: TGTGCCAGCAGAAAGGAGTACGAGCAGTACTTC. This gives the protein CASRKEYEQYF.

This chain connects TRBV29-1 to TRBJ2-7; D possibly corresponds to TRBD2 (6 bases). Trimming cost V 4 bases and J 0 bases, with 10 bases left between them. Germline loops: CDR1 SQVTM, CDR2 ANQGSEA. The CDR3 has 13 residues. The CDR3 nucleotides are TGCAGCGTTGGCGGGGAACACTCCTACGAGCAGTACTTC. Its translation is CSVGGEHSYEQYF.

The table lists this clonotype with many counts. The rearrangement uses TRBV29-1 and TRBJ1-2, with D possibly TRBD1 on 6 matching bases. The V and J ends lost 6 bases and 4 bases respectively, with 18 bases between them. Germline lookup yields CDR1 SQVTM and CDR2 ANQGSEA. This CDR3 comprises 14 residues. CDR3 region: CSVEPDRTGYGYTF. The CDR3 nucleotides read TGCAGCGTCGAACCCGACAGGACTGGCTATGGCTACACCTTC.

The chain is built from TRBV20-1 and TRBJ2-7, with D perhaps being TRBD1 or TRBD2 (5 bases each). Trimming removed 0 bases at V and 2 bases at J, with 17 bases between. The length of the CDR3 is 16 residues. Germline V lookup: CDR1 DFQATT, CDR2 SNEGSKA (reference sequence). The CDR3 bases are TGCAGTGCTAGAGAATTTCGGGCAGGGACCGCCTACGAGCAGTACTTC. This translates into CSAREFRAGTAYEQYF.

This clonotype was seen more than once but under ten times. This rearrangement joins TRBV20-1 to TRBJ2-7; 8 nucleotides agree with TRBD2. J lost 4 bases, V lost 6 bases, and 11 bases had no gene match. The CDR3 sequence is 14 residues long. Germline V gives CDR1 DFQATT, CDR2 SNEGSKA (reference sequence). CDR3 loop: CSAPGREVRYEQYF. In DNA form, the CDR3 reads TGCAGTGCCCCGGGGCGGGAGGTTAGATACGAGCAGTACTTC.

The J gene is TRBJ2-1, the V gene TRBV6-5; 9 positions agree with TRBD1. V trimming: 0 bases; J trimming: 3 bases; junction bases outside the gene matches: 3. From germline, CDR1 is MNHEY and CDR2 SVGAGI. CDR3 length equals 16 residues. The chain's CDR3 is CASSYSPTGGYNEQFF. CDR3 nucleotides: TGTGCCAGCAGTTACTCGCCGACAGGGGGCTACAATGAGCAGTTCTTC.

Only a few counts were recorded for this clonotype. This chain connects TRBV7-9 to TRBJ2-7, with 10 bases that match TRBD2. This CDR3 has 16 residues. Germline CDR1 is SEHNR and CDR2 is FQNEAQ (reference sequence). V trimming: 4 bases; J trimming: 4 bases; junction bases outside the gene matches: 10. Written as DNA, the CDR3 is TGTGCCAGCAGCTCTAGCCCCCTAGCGGGAGTTTACGAGCAGTACTTC. It specifies CASSSSPLAGVYEQYF.

This chain uses TRBV20-1 with TRBJ2-5, with D perhaps matching TRBD1 (5 bases). Looked up from germline, CDR1 is DFQATT and CDR2 is SNEGSKA (reference sequence). CDR3 length equals 14 residues. Trimming shortened V by 4 bases and J by 5 bases, and 17 bases separated the two germline ends. CDR3 in DNA: TGCAGTGCTACTATCAACAGGAGACAGGAGACCCAGTACTTC. This encodes CSATINRRQETQYF.

This clonotype was observed a handful of times. The chain is built from TRBV6-5 and TRBJ2-3, with TRBD1 matching over 7 bases. The germline V gene has CDR1 MNHEY and CDR2 SVGAGI. This CDR3 region has 17 residues. V gave up 2 bases and J gave up 5 bases; unmatched junction bases: 13. The CDR3 loop reads CASSYTRGILAGDTQYF. CDR3 sequence (DNA): TGTGCCAGCAGTTACACCAGGGGGATTCTAGCTGGAGATACGCAGTATTTT.

This clonotype came up many times. The chain has TRBV25-1 and TRBJ1-2; TRBD1 matches at 7 bases. Germline trimming cut 8 bases from V and 2 bases from J; bases unmatched to any gene: 5. Germline V lookup: CDR1 MGHDK, CDR2 SYGVNS. This CDR3 has 13 residues. CDR3 sequence reads: CASQKTGNYGYTF. The CDR3 region has the DNA TGTGCCAGCCAGAAGACAGGGAACTATGGCTACACCTTC.

This clonotype occurred a few times. The rearrangement uses TRBV9 and TRBJ2-7; 7 bases map to TRBD2. This CDR3 has 15 amino acids. Germline V gene data show CDR1 as SGDLS and CDR2 as YYNGEE. J gave up 1 base and V 0 bases, and 4 bases lay outside the gene matches. CDR3 DNA sequence: TGTGCCAGCAGCGTAGGGAGCGGGAATTCCTACGAGCAGTACTTC. Translating it yields CASSVGSGNSYEQYF.

This clonotype came up a few times. The rearrangement joins TRBV29-1 to TRBJ2-5; perhaps TRBD2 as D (5 bases). Trimming stripped 4 bases from V and 1 base from J, with 10 bases between. There are 13 residues in the CDR3. In germline, CDR1 is SQVTM, CDR2 ANQGSEA. The CDR3 region is CSVAIAPQETQYF. CDR3 in DNA: TGCAGCGTTGCGATAGCGCCCCAAGAGACCCAGTACTTC.

The sample holds a few counts of this clonotype. V and J are TRBV7-2 and TRBJ2-1, with D possibly called TRBD1 or TRBD2 (5 bases each). CDR3 length: 14 residues. Germline CDR1 is SGHTA and CDR2 is FQGNSA. The V gene lost 4 bases and the J gene lost 2 bases, with 9 bases spanning the gap. The CDR3 DNA sequence: TGTGCCAGCAGCTCTACGGGACCCTACAATGAGCAGTTCTTC. Residues: CASSSTGPYNEQFF.

This clonotype has just a few counts. This chain joins TRBV28 and TRBJ2-7, with 12 nucleotides matching TRBD2. This CDR3 has 15 amino acids. The germline CDR1 and CDR2 sequences are MDHEN and SYDVKM. Losses at the gene ends were 8 bases for V and 8 bases for J; bases not matched to a gene: 13. The CDR3 protein is CASPPRETSGSKQYF. The CDR3 DNA is TGTGCCAGCCCTCCAAGGGAGACTAGCGGGAGTAAGCAGTACTTC.

The V call is TRBV20-1, the J call TRBJ1-3; no firm D call. V lost 3 bases and J lost 0, with 9 bases in between. Germline CDR1 reads DFQATT; CDR2 reads SNEGSKA (reference sequence). The CDR3 sequence is 14 residues long. The CDR3 DNA reads TGCAGTGCTAGGCCACCGGCCTCTGGAAACACCATATATTTT. Its protein is CSARPPASGNTIYF.

This clonotype was seen only a few times. V and J are TRBV7-2 and TRBJ2-1; weak D call: TRBD2 (5 bases). Germline V gene data show CDR1 as SGHTA and CDR2 as FQGNSA. CDR3 length: 15 amino acids. The V gene lost 1 base and the J gene lost 10 bases, with 17 bases spanning the gap. The CDR3 spells CASSLGGLAFEEQFF. For the CDR3, the DNA is TGTGCCAGCAGCTTAGGCGGACTTGCGTTCGAAGAGCAGTTCTTC. Full variable domain (missing parts from reference TRBV7-2 and TRBJ2-1): GAGVSQSPSNKVTEKGKDVELRCDPISGHTALYWYRQSLGQGLEFLIYFQGNSAPDKSGLPSDRFSAERTGGSVSTLTIQRTQQEDSAVYLCASSLGGLAFEEQFFGPGTRLTVL.

This clonotype has just a few counts. The chain is built from TRBV15 and TRBJ2-1; 7 bases align to TRBD2. Germline-derived CDR1 and CDR2 are LNHNV and YYDKDF (reference sequence). The V and J ends lost 2 bases and 5 bases, in that order; junction bases with no gene match: 3. The CDR3 loop spans 14 amino acids. The chain's CDR3 is CATSRRRENNEQFF. CDR3 DNA sequence: TGTGCCACCAGCAGAAGGCGGGAGAACAATGAGCAGTTCTTC.

V gene TRBV7-8 combines with J gene TRBJ1-1; a possible D gene is TRBD1 (6 bases). The CDR3 totals 17 residues. Germline-derived CDR1 and CDR2 are SGHVS and FQNEAQ. V lost 4 bases, J lost 5 bases, and 23 bases lay in between. The DNA for the CDR3 is TGTGCCAGCAGCTCCTCCCGGGACACCATGAGACGGACTGAAGCTTTCTTT. Its translation: CASSSSRDTMRRTEAFF.

The chain uses TRBV5-1 and TRBJ2-7; possible D gene TRBD1, 6 bases. Trimming took 2 bases from V and 3 from J, leaving 12 bases between them. The germline V gene has CDR1 SGHRS and CDR2 YFSETQ. The CDR3 length is 14 residues. The CDR3 here is CASSFLDSGYEQYF. In DNA form, the CDR3 reads TGCGCCAGCAGCTTTTTGGACAGCGGCTACGAGCAGTACTTC.

This clonotype has just a few counts. The V call is TRBV14, the J call TRBJ2-3, with a weak D call TRBD1 (7 bases). V lost 3 bases and J lost 2, with 12 bases in between. The CDR3 is made up of 15 amino acids. Germline CDR1 is SGHDN and CDR2 is FVKESK. CDR3 sequence reads: CASSHRGAITDTQYF. The CDR3 DNA follows: TGTGCCAGCAGCCACAGGGGGGCGATCACAGATACGCAGTATTTT.

This clonotype was detected a few times. J is TRBJ2-1 and V is TRBV7-6; no reliable D call. Germline CDR1 reads SGHVS; CDR2 reads FNYEAQ. This CDR3 has 13 residues. Between the trimmed V and J ends, which lost 5 bases and 5 bases, there was a span of 10 bases. The CDR3, as DNA: TGTGCCAGCAGCCCTACCCTAGACAATGAGCAGTTCTTC. It is translated as CASSPTLDNEQFF.

This clonotype has at least ten counts. The rearrangement joins TRBV7-2 to TRBJ1-3; D is ambiguous. CDR3 length: 14 amino acids. V shed 4 bases and J shed 4 bases, with 11 bases lying between them. Per the germline V gene, CDR1 is SGHTA and CDR2 is FQGNSA. CDR3 region: CASSSRVSGNTIYF. The CDR3 coding sequence is TGTGCCAGCAGCTCGAGGGTGTCGGGAAACACCATATATTTT.

Only a few counts were recorded for this clonotype. This chain uses TRBV12-2 with TRBJ2-6; the table's D call of TRBD2 was not tested on the DNA. TRBV12-2 is marked as a pseudogene. This CDR3 has 19 amino acids. This chain's CDR3 is CASRLVWGALLSGANVLTF. Here the CDR3 DNA reads TGTGCAAGTCGCTTAGTATGGGGGGCCCTTCTCTCTGGGGCCAACGTCCTGACTTTC.